This TCR beta chain was retrieved from a study of OX40 agonist ivuxolimab in advanced cancers. The repertoire was sequenced with immunoSEQ multiplex PCR; TCRdb's copy has only in-frame clones and lacks some. The sample holds roughly 62,000 clones; roughly 86% are singletons and the top ten take 2% to 3%. The study's findings and limits: Within 6 weeks, CD4+ and CD8+ blood T cells expanded clonally at 0.1 to 3.0 mg/kg.

Autoimmune disease history or systemic immunosuppression meant exclusion. The length of the CDR3 is 16 residues. Germline V gene lookup returns CDR1 SGDLS and CDR2 YYNGEE. Trimming shortened V by 5 bases and J by 5 bases, and 22 bases separated the two germline ends. This clone was observed a single time. Its antigen is unknown. The input for sequencing was CD4+ or CD8+ T cells sorted from blood, taken in a trial of the OX40 agonist ivuxolimab. This sequence originates from an adult with an advanced solid tumor such as melanoma, head and neck, liver or kidney cancer. V usage is TRBV9 and J usage is TRBJ2-5, with D perhaps TRBD1 or TRBD2 (5 bases each). This CDR3 reads CASSALSGTLGETQYF. CDR3 in DNA: TGTGCCAGCAGTGCCTTATCAGGGACCCTAGGGGAGACCCAGTACTTC.